Listed here are 27 T cell receptor beta chains from one sample, sequenced in a study of blood T cell repertoires in COVID-19. Clones were sequenced by immunoSEQ multiplex PCR, and TCRdb holds only the in-frame ones, with some missing. Found here are about 150,000 clones, 65% to 80% of them singletons; the top ten hold 19%. Sequenced sample: PBMCs or T cells enriched from blood (not recorded which). These receptor sequences come from a woman between 70 and 85 years old in a cohort exposed to, infected with or recovered from COVID-19 (not recorded which).

This chain joins TRBV5-1 and TRBJ2-5, with TRBD2 matching over 11 bases. With 4 bases clipped from V and 5 bases from J, the junction kept 7 bases outside the gene matches. Germline loops: CDR1 SGHRS, CDR2 YFSETQ. This CDR3 comprises 15 residues. The CDR3 reads CASSPLAGGTETQYF. The CDR3 region has the DNA TGCGCCAGCAGCCCATTAGCGGGAGGGACGGAGACCCAGTACTTC. Looking up the rest from reference TRBV5-1 and TRBJ2-5 gives the full variable domain: KAGVTQTPRYLIKTRGQQVTLSCSPISGHRSVSWYQQTPGQGLQFLFEYFSETQRNKGNFPGRFSGRQFSNSRSEMNVSTLELGDSALYLCASSPLAGGTETQYFGPGTRLLVL.

The chain couples TRBV4-3 to TRBJ2-3; the D gene is possibly TRBD1 (5 bases). In germline, CDR1 is LGHNA, CDR2 YSLEER. This CDR3 comprises 17 residues. V lost 0 bases and J 1 base, leaving 14 bases between the germline ends. The chain's CDR3 is CASSQDPGLDRTDTQYF. CDR3 DNA: TGCGCCAGCAGCCAAGATCCAGGGTTGGACCGCACAGATACGCAGTATTTT.

This clone was counted between two and nine times. The V call is TRBV5-1, the J call TRBJ2-1, with TRBD2 as a possible D gene (5 bases). The CDR3 loop spans 16 amino acids. Deletions cut 0 bases from V and 0 bases from J, with 10 bases between. Looked up from germline, CDR1 is SGHRS and CDR2 is YFSETQ. CDR3 residues: CASSLGGRNSYNEQFF. CDR3 in DNA: TGCGCCAGCAGCTTGGGAGGGAGAAACTCCTACAATGAGCAGTTCTTC.

The genes are TRBV2 and TRBJ2-7; 7 nucleotides match TRBD1. The CDR3 is 13 amino acids. Germline V CDR1 and CDR2: SNHLY, FYNNEI. V lost 8 bases, J lost 3 bases, and 7 bases stayed unmatched. As DNA, the CDR3 is TGTGCCAGCTGTAGACAGGGTGGCTACGAGCAGTACTTC. This gives the protein CASCRQGGYEQYF.

This sequence joins TRBV18 and TRBJ1-1, with a possible D match to TRBD1 (5 bases). Trimming shortened V by 0 bases and J by 7 bases, and 15 bases separated the two germline ends. This CDR3 spans 15 amino acids. CDR1 and CDR2 (germline): KGHSH, LQKENI. CDR3 in amino acids: CASSPPGQGFSEAFF. CDR3 coding DNA: TGTGCCAGCTCACCACCGGGCCAGGGTTTTAGTGAAGCTTTCTTT.

This clone was counted a few times. The chain links TRBV5-1 to TRBJ2-2; 10 bases fit TRBD1. This CDR3 has 15 amino acids. Germline V CDR1 and CDR2: SGHRS, YFSETQ. Germline trimming cut 4 bases from V and 7 bases from J; bases unmatched to any gene: 7. For the CDR3, the DNA is TGCGCCAGCAGCCGGGGACAGGGGATAGTCGGGGAGCTGTTTTTT. This encodes CASSRGQGIVGELFF.

Only one count was recorded for this clone. The chain carries TRBV11-2 and TRBJ2-7; D not certain. Germline CDR1 and CDR2: SGHAT and FQNNGV. CDR3 length: 14 residues. Trimming took off 0 bases at V and 3 bases at J, with 9 bases between the two ends. In DNA, the CDR3 is TGTGCCAGCAGCTTAGATCCGAACATCTACGAGCAGTACTTC. It yields the protein CASSLDPNIYEQYF.

The chain employs TRBV24-1 and TRBJ2-5; 13 nucleotides line up with TRBD2. CDR1 is KGHDR, CDR2 SFDVKD, per germline. J lost 0 bases, V lost 2 bases, and 2 bases had no gene match. The length of the CDR3 is 17 residues. The CDR3 here is CATSDSGLAGHQETQYF. CDR3 sequence (DNA): TGTGCCACCAGTGATTCGGGACTAGCGGGGCACCAAGAGACCCAGTACTTC.

The rearrangement joins TRBV5-4 to TRBJ1-5; no clear D gene. The CDR3 sequence is 14 residues long. Trimming stripped 4 bases from V and 2 bases from J, with 10 bases between. CDR1 SGHNT and CDR2 YYREEE come from the germline V gene (reference sequence). CDR3 sequence reads: CASSVDGGNQPQHF. The CDR3 DNA reads as TGTGCCAGCAGCGTGGACGGGGGCAATCAGCCCCAGCATTTT.

This clone was detected a few times. The chain joins TRBV7-3 to TRBJ2-1, with 9 positions matching TRBD2. The CDR3 has 16 amino acids. Unmatched junction bases numbered 4, after V lost 2 bases and J lost 2 bases. Germline V gives CDR1 SGHTA, CDR2 FQGTGA. The CDR3 DNA sequence: TGTGCCAGCAGCTTAGTTAGCGGGAGAACCTACAATGAGCAGTTCTTC. It translates to CASSLVSGRTYNEQFF.

This sequence joins TRBV28 and TRBJ2-5, with D tentatively TRBD1 (6 bases). CDR3 length equals 12 residues. CDR1 and CDR2 from the germline V gene are MDHEN and SYDVKM. V was trimmed by 6 bases and J by 3 bases, leaving 8 bases between them. The CDR3 DNA is TGTGCCAGCAGGGACAGTAAAGAGACCCAGTACTTC. Amino acid sequence: CASRDSKETQYF.

The chain carries TRBV9 and TRBJ2-3; the match to TRBD2 covers 13 bases. This CDR3 is 17 amino acids long. Germline CDR1 is SGDLS and CDR2 is YYNGEE. J lost 3 bases, V lost 1 base, and 5 bases had no gene match. This chain's CDR3 is CASSVTTSGRATDTQYF. DNA of the CDR3: TGTGCCAGCAGCGTAACCACTAGCGGGAGGGCAACAGATACGCAGTATTTT.

V and J are TRBV28 and TRBJ1-2, with a possible D match to TRBD1 (6 bases). Germline V lookup: CDR1 MDHEN, CDR2 SYDVKM. The CDR3 spans 14 residues. In DNA form, the CDR3 reads TGTGCAACGCCCAGGTCTTCAGGGGACGATGGCTACACCTTC. As protein: CATPRSSGDDGYTF.

The chain combines TRBV2 with TRBJ1-5; the match to TRBD1 covers 10 bases. CDR1 is SNHLY and CDR2 is FYNNEI in the germline V gene. CDR3 length: 12 residues. The junction had 2 bases not matched to a gene; V was cut back by 3 bases and J by 12 bases. CDR3 sequence: CASSEWTGGQHF. The CDR3 DNA is TGTGCCAGCAGTGAGTGGACAGGGGGCCAGCATTTT.

The chain joins TRBV6-5 to TRBJ2-6; TRBD2 might be the D (5 bases). The CDR3 has 14 amino acids. V shed 5 bases and J shed 2 bases, with 7 bases lying between them. CDR1 MNHEY and CDR2 SVGAGI come from the germline V gene. The CDR3 nucleotides read TGTGCCAGCAGTCACGGGGCTGGGGCCAACGTCCTGACTTTC. This codes for CASSHGAGANVLTF.

The rearrangement joins TRBV12-3 or TRBV12-4 to TRBJ2-7; no firm D call. Trimming removed 4 bases at V and 4 bases at J, with 5 bases between. The CDR3 covers 11 residues. CDR3 coding DNA: TGTGCCAGCAGTTCCCATTACGAGCAGTACTTC. Its protein is CASSSHYEQYF.

The rearrangement uses TRBV5-4 and TRBJ1-6, with a possible D match to TRBD1 (6 bases). The V and J ends lost 0 bases and 3 bases respectively, with 13 bases between them. In germline, CDR1 is SGHNT, CDR2 YYREEE (reference sequence). The CDR3 extends over 17 amino acids. The CDR3, as DNA: TGTGCCAGCAGCTTGGAGGACAGAGCCTACTATAATTCACCCCTCCACTTT. It translates to CASSLEDRAYYNSPLHF.

The chain carries TRBV29-1 and TRBJ2-7; 8 positions agree with TRBD2. V lost 6 bases, J lost 3 bases, and 13 bases stayed unmatched. Germline CDR1 is SQVTM and CDR2 is ANQGSEA. This CDR3 comprises 15 residues. The CDR3 nucleotides read TGCAGCGTCGCTGGACTAGCTGAAACATACTACGAGCAGTACTTC. It encodes CSVAGLAETYYEQYF.

This clone was seen once. The V and J genes are TRBV5-6 and TRBJ1-6; D is ambiguous. Germline V gene lookup returns CDR1 SGHDT and CDR2 YYEEEE. V was shortened by 0 bases and J by 4 bases, with 11 bases between the two germline ends. The CDR3 has 16 residues. The CDR3 DNA reads TGTGCCAGCAGCTTGGGGATCAGGTCTTATAATTCACCCCTCCACTTT. It encodes CASSLGIRSYNSPLHF.

This sequence joins TRBV12-3 or TRBV12-4 and TRBJ2-7; D is perhaps TRBD1 (6 bases). Trimming removed 6 bases from V and 5 bases from J, with 11 bases in between. CDR3 size: 12 residues. The CDR3 sequence: CASSRTGNEQYF. Here the CDR3 DNA reads TGTGCCAGCAGCCGCACAGGGAACGAGCAGTACTTC.

The chain has TRBV28 and TRBJ2-7; TRBD2 matches 14 bases. The CDR3 runs to 16 residues. The V gene's germline CDR1 is MDHEN and CDR2 SYDVKM. The V segment lost 2 bases and the J segment 4 bases; nucleotides outside the gene matches: 4. The CDR3 DNA reads TGTGCCAGCAGTTTAAGCGGGACTAGCGGGAGTTACGAGCAGTACTTC. Residues: CASSLSGTSGSYEQYF.

The genes are TRBV19 and TRBJ2-6; D call uncertain. Germline values: CDR1 LNHDA, CDR2 SQIVND (reference sequence). Trimming shortened V by 4 bases and J by 4 bases, and 8 bases separated the two germline ends. The CDR3 totals 14 residues. CDR3: CASSRGAGANVLTF. Here the CDR3 DNA reads TGTGCCAGTAGTAGAGGAGCCGGGGCCAACGTCCTGACTTTC.

This clone occurred a few times. This sample includes further DNA sequences coding for the same CDR3. The rearrangement uses TRBV7-2 and TRBJ2-7; D is unclear. Trimming took off 8 bases at V and 2 bases at J, with 16 bases between the two ends. CDR3 size: 14 residues. The germline gives CDR1 SGHTA, CDR2 FQGNSA. The CDR3 DNA follows: TGTGCCAGCTCCCTCCTGGCAGGCGCCTACGAGCAGTACTTC. As protein: CASSLLAGAYEQYF.

The J gene is TRBJ2-2, the V gene TRBV7-8; D may be TRBD2 (5 bases). V dropped 7 bases and J dropped 0 bases, with 12 bases sitting between them. The CDR3 totals 15 residues. Germline V gene lookup returns CDR1 SGHVS and CDR2 FQNEAQ. In nucleotides, the CDR3 is TGTGCCAGCACCCGTCGGGGTACGAACACCGGGGAGCTGTTTTTT. It translates to CASTRRGTNTGELFF.

The chain carries TRBV5-4 and TRBJ1-6, with D perhaps TRBD1 (6 bases). The CDR3 is 15 amino acids. Germline V lookup: CDR1 SGHNT, CDR2 YYREEE (reference sequence). V gave up 3 bases and J gave up 5 bases, with 12 bases separating them. This CDR3 reads CASSSDSYNNSPLHF. CDR3 in DNA: TGTGCCAGCAGCTCGGACAGCTACAATAATTCACCCCTCCACTTT.

The chain is built from TRBV4-3 and TRBJ1-1; D remains unclear. The CDR3 is 14 amino acids. V lost 0 bases and J 2 bases, leaving 7 bases between the germline ends. Germline V CDR1 and CDR2: LGHNA, YSLEER. DNA for the CDR3: TGCGCCAGCAGCCAAGATACAGCTAACACTGAAGCTTTCTTT. Its protein is CASSQDTANTEAFF.

The V call is TRBV2, the J call TRBJ1-5, with D tentatively TRBD1 (6 bases). The CDR3 spans 13 residues. From germline, CDR1 is SNHLY and CDR2 FYNNEI. Trimming pared 0 bases from V and 12 bases from J, leaving 12 bases between. The CDR3 region has the DNA TGTGCCAGCAGTGAAGCTCCCAGGGGTAGCCAGCATTTT. Translated, it gives CASSEAPRGSQHF.